These 15 T cell receptor beta chains share one sample of origin, sequenced in a study of technical replicates of blood from a few donors (dated by TCRdb to 2017 to 2019). The protocol used for the library was the immunoSEQ multiplex PCR assay. TCRdb's version of the immuneACCESS table is confined to in-frame rearrangements and falls short of the full clone set. An unresolved V gene accounts for under half of the shortfall where checked; the remainder is of unknown origin. This sample holds about 82,000 clones; roughly 91% were observed only once. Clones ranked in the top ten supply 0.39% of the sample. The sequenced sample consisted of T cells isolated from PBMCs. The receptors derive from a human donor in good health.

This chain uses TRBV7-3 with TRBJ1-2; unclear D gene. CDR1 is SGHTA, CDR2 FQGTGA, per germline. This CDR3 comprises 17 residues. V was cut by 8 bases and J by 0 bases, with 22 bases left in between. The CDR3 nucleotides read TGTGCCAGCCCCTTTTTTATCCCCCAGGATTCTAACTATGGCTACACCTTC. Protein sequence: CASPFFIPQDSNYGYTF.

The V call is TRBV18, the J call TRBJ1-2; 8 bases match TRBD1. Trimming removed 5 bases from V and 6 bases from J; junction bases left unmatched: 8. Germline loops: CDR1 KGHSH, CDR2 LQKENI. This CDR3 is 14 amino acids long. CDR3: CASSTSGGWDGYTF. The CDR3 coding sequence is TGTGCCAGCTCAACCTCAGGGGGCTGGGATGGCTACACCTTC.

As DNA, the CDR3 is TGTGCCAGCAGCTTATTCGCGTTGGGGGAGGTTAATCAGCCCCAGCATTTT. It specifies CASSLFALGEVNQPQHF. This sequence joins TRBV7-8 and TRBJ1-5; tentative D call: TRBD1 (5 bases). The V end was cut by 2 bases, the J end by 4 bases, with 18 bases between. Germline V CDR1 and CDR2: SGHVS, FQNEAQ. CDR3 length: 17 amino acids.

V gene TRBV9 combines with J gene TRBJ2-1; 9 nucleotides match TRBD1. CDR3 length equals 13 residues. The J segment lost 7 bases and the V segment lost 3 bases, leaving 2 bases of the junction unmatched. The germline V gene has CDR1 SGDLS and CDR2 YYNGEE. This CDR3 reads CASSGDRGNEQFF. The CDR3, as DNA: TGTGCCAGCAGCGGAGACAGGGGGAATGAGCAGTTCTTC.

V and J are TRBV2 and TRBJ2-1; D is perhaps TRBD1 (5 bases). The CDR3 loop spans 14 amino acids. Trimming removed 7 bases from V and 9 bases from J, with 19 bases in between. Per the germline V gene, CDR1 is SNHLY and CDR2 is FYNNEI. CDR3 in amino acids: CASNYEGVSGEQFF. Written as DNA, the CDR3 is TGTGCCAGCAACTACGAAGGGGTTTCTGGTGAGCAGTTCTTC.

The chain joins TRBV6-5 to TRBJ1-1; D unclear. The CDR3 has 13 residues. V was cut by 8 bases and J by 4 bases, with 14 bases left in between. The germline gives CDR1 MNHEY, CDR2 SVGAGI. The CDR3: CASQLRSVTEAFF. CDR3 DNA sequence: TGTGCCAGCCAACTGAGGTCAGTCACTGAAGCTTTCTTT.

The chain has TRBV9 and TRBJ2-1; 9 nucleotides match TRBD2. Germline loops: CDR1 SGDLS, CDR2 YYNGEE. The CDR3 has 16 amino acids. Trimming took 0 bases from V and 8 from J; bases not matched to a gene: 9. CDR3 sequence (DNA): TGTGCCAGCAGCGTAGAATCAACTAGCGGGTGGGATGAGCAGTTCTTC. Amino acids: CASSVESTSGWDEQFF.

The CDR3 nucleotides read TGTGCCAGCAGTAAGGGACAGAACACTGAAGCTTTCTTT. Its translation: CASSKGQNTEAFF. The rearrangement uses TRBV9 and TRBJ1-1, with D possibly matching TRBD1 (6 bases). The CDR3 runs 13 residues. Germline V gene lookup returns CDR1 SGDLS and CDR2 YYNGEE. V gave up 5 bases and J gave up 1 base, with 9 bases separating them. Looking up the rest from reference TRBV9 and TRBJ1-1 gives the full variable domain: DSGVTQTPKHLITATGQRVTLRCSPRSGDLSVYWYQQSLDQGLQFLIQYYNGEERAKGNILERFSAQQFPDLHSELNLSSLELGDSALYFCASSKGQNTEAFFGQGTRLTVV.

The chain has TRBV4-1 and TRBJ2-7; 10 positions agree with TRBD2. This CDR3 has 16 amino acids. In germline, CDR1 is MGHRA, CDR2 YSYEKL. The V gene end was trimmed by 3 bases and the J gene end by 2 bases; junction bases not matched to a gene: 7. This CDR3 reads CASSQLGTSVPYEQYF. In DNA, the CDR3 is TGCGCCAGCAGCCAGCTGGGGACTAGCGTTCCCTACGAGCAGTACTTC.

This chain joins TRBV10-2 and TRBJ1-2, with TRBD1 as a possible D gene (5 bases). Germline V gene sequence: CDR1 WSHSY, CDR2 SAAADI. Between the trimmed V and J ends, which lost 4 bases and 4 bases, there was a span of 10 bases. The CDR3 runs to 13 residues. The CDR3 reads CASSVTVGYGYTF. CDR3 DNA sequence: TGCGCCAGCAGTGTGACAGTGGGCTATGGCTACACCTTC.

This rearrangement joins TRBV11-3 to TRBJ2-2; D is ambiguous. Germline V lookup: CDR1 SGHNT, CDR2 YENEEA. V dropped 0 bases and J dropped 6 bases, with 5 bases sitting between them. This CDR3 has 13 amino acids. CDR3 sequence reads: CASSLDNSGELFF. CDR3 bases: TGTGCCAGCAGCTTAGATAATTCCGGGGAGCTGTTTTTT. Full variable domain (outside the CDR3, taken from reference TRBV11-3 and TRBJ2-2): EAGVVQSPRYKIIEKKQPVAFWCNPISGHNTLYWYLQNLGQGPELLIRYENEEAVDDSQLPKDRFSAERLKGVDSTLKIQPAELGDSAVYLCASSLDNSGELFFGEGSRLTVL.

The V call is TRBV15, the J call TRBJ1-1; 12 nucleotides align to TRBD1. Germline V gene data show CDR1 as LNHNV and CDR2 as YYDKDF (reference sequence). CDR3 length equals 19 residues. Germline trimming cut 0 bases from V and 5 bases from J; bases unmatched to any gene: 13. The CDR3 is CATSRDTPGQGARRTEAFF. CDR3 DNA sequence: TGTGCCACCAGCAGAGATACCCCGGGACAGGGGGCGCGTAGGACTGAAGCTTTCTTT.

The chain is built from TRBV27 and TRBJ2-5; TRBD2 aligns across 11 bases. This CDR3 spans 16 amino acids. The V gene end was trimmed by 5 bases and the J gene end by 0 bases; junction bases not matched to a gene: 5. Germline CDR1 is MNHEY and CDR2 is SMNVEV (reference sequence). As DNA, the CDR3 is TGTGCCAGCAGTGAAAGGACTAGCGGGTACCAAGAGACCCAGTACTTC. It codes for CASSERTSGYQETQYF.

This clone has only one observation. The chain carries TRBV11-2 and TRBJ2-5; unclear D gene. The CDR3 has 13 residues. The V gene lost 3 bases and the J gene lost 2 bases, with 7 bases spanning the gap. The V gene's germline CDR1 is SGHAT and CDR2 FQNNGV. For the CDR3, the DNA is TGTGCCAGCAGCTTCGGCGGACAAGAGACCCAGTACTTC. Its protein product is CASSFGGQETQYF.

The rearrangement joins TRBV28 to TRBJ1-2; no definite D call. The V and J ends lost 5 bases and 6 bases respectively, with 16 bases between them. The CDR3 totals 14 residues. The V gene's germline CDR1 is MDHEN and CDR2 SYDVKM. Here the CDR3 DNA reads TGTGCCAGCAGTAGACGGCTGGGCACCAATGGCTACACCTTC. It is translated as CASSRRLGTNGYTF.